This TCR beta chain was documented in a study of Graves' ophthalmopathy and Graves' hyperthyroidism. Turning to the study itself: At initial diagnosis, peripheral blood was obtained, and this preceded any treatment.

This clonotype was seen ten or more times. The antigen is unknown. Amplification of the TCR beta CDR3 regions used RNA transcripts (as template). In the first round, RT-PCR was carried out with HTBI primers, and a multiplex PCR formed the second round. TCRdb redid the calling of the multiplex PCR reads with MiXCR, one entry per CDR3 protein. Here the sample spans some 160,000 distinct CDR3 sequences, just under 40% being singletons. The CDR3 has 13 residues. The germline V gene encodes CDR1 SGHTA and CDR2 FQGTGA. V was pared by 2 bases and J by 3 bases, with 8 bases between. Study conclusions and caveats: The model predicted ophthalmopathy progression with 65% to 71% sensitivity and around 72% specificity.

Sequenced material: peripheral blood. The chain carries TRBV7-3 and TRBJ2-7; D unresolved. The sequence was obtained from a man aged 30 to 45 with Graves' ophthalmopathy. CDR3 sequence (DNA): TGTGCCAGCAGCTTAGATTTCAACTACGAGCAGTACTTC. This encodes CASSLDFNYEQYF.